Listed below are T cell receptor beta chains from one sample, sequenced in a study of T-cell memory formation after mild COVID-19. TCRdb re-called the 5' RACE reads with MiXCR, one entry per CDR3 protein. This table has over 250,000 distinct CDR3 sequences, around a sixth appearing once. Source material: PBMCs or a T cell subset sorted from them (not recorded which). The receptor set was obtained from a man aged 18 to 30 who had mild COVID-19 (a few samples of this study predate the infection). Cell type and time point are not known. Both conserved end residues are part of each CDR3. The order of the fields is J gene, clone size, V gene, D gene, CDR3 DNA, CDR3 protein. A D gene is named only where the DNA matches it firmly. Not every row has a clone size; where given, it reads once, few, many or a size class.

>TRBJ2-2|few|TRBV24-1|TRBD1
TGTGCCACCAGTGATTTGGGGACAGGGGACACCGGGGAGCTGTTTTTT
CATSDLGTGDTGELFF
>TRBJ2-1|many|TRBV12-3/TRBV12-4|.
TGTGCCAGCAGTTTAACCGGGTACAATGAGCAGTTCTTC
CASSLTGYNEQFF
>TRBJ2-3|many|TRBV27|.
TGTGCCAGCAGTATACGACTAAGCGAGGCAGATACGCAGTATTTT
CASSIRLSEADTQYF
>TRBJ2-5|few|TRBV4-2|.
TGTGCCAGCAGCCAACCCCCTGAGTCAGAGACCCAGTACTTC
CASSQPPESETQYF
>TRBJ2-2|.|TRBV4-2|TRBD2
TGTGCCAGCAGCCAGGGAGGGCTCCCCGGGGAGCTGTTTTTT
CASSQGGLPGELFF
>TRBJ2-5|.|TRBV28|TRBD1
TGTGCCAGCAGTTCCCAGGCTAGGACAGGGGACGAGACCCAGTACTTC
CASSSQARTGDETQYF
>TRBJ2-5|.|TRBV7-2|.
TGTGCCAGCTTACTAGTCGGGCCCGGGGGGACCCAGTACTTC
CASLLVGPGGTQYF
>TRBJ2-5|many|TRBV12-3/TRBV12-4|.
TGTGCCAGCTGGGGGGATGGGGAGACCCAGTACTTC
CASWGDGETQYF
>TRBJ2-7|.|TRBV5-6|.
TGTGCCAGCAGAGACGGATTTTCCTACGAGCAGTACTTC
CASRDGFSYEQYF
>TRBJ2-7|.|TRBV5-6|.
TGTGCCAGCAGCTTAAGATCGGGCCACGAGCAGTACTTC
CASSLRSGHEQYF
>TRBJ1-1|few|TRBV20-1|TRBD1
TGCAGTGCTAGAGGGACAGGGGGCGCATCTGAAGCTTTCTTT
CSARGTGGASEAFF
>TRBJ2-5|few|TRBV6-5|TRBD2
TGTGCCAGCAGTGCCTTAGCGGGGGCCGTCTTCACAGAGACCCAGTACTTC
CASSALAGAVFTETQYF
>TRBJ1-1|.|TRBV12-3/TRBV12-4|TRBD1
TGTGCCAGCAGTACGACAGGGGGCGGGACTGAAGCTTTCTTT
CASSTTGGGTEAFF
>TRBJ1-5|.|TRBV7-2|.
TGTGCCAGCAGCTTAGCAGGGGTTCTGAATCAGCCCCAGCATTTT
CASSLAGVLNQPQHF
>TRBJ2-2|few|TRBV28|.
TGTGCCAGCAGTTTGGGGGTATGGAACACCGGGGAGCTGTTTTTT
CASSLGVWNTGELFF
>TRBJ2-1|few|TRBV5-1|.
TGCGCCAGCAGCAACGGGGACTCCTTAAATGAGCAGTTCTTC
CASSNGDSLNEQFF
>TRBJ1-6|.|TRBV6-5|TRBD1
TGTGCCAGCAGTTACGCGGGGACAGGGGGCTCACCCCTCCACTTT
CASSYAGTGGSPLHF
>TRBJ2-1|.|TRBV11-2|.
TGTGCCAGCAGCTTAATGGGTTCGTCGGGGATGAAAAATGAGCAGTTCTTC
CASSLMGSSGMKNEQFF
>TRBJ2-1|.|TRBV10-3|.
TGTGCCATCAGTGACAGGGGCTACAATGAGCAGTTCTTC
CAISDRGYNEQFF
>TRBJ1-1|.|TRBV12-3/TRBV12-4|.
TGTGCCAGCATCTTGGGAGGGGTCTCCACTGAAGCTTTCTTT
CASILGGVSTEAFF
>TRBJ2-4|.|TRBV20-1|TRBD2
TGCAGTGCTAGACTAGCGGGGGCCCAGGACATTCAGTACTTC
CSARLAGAQDIQYF
>TRBJ1-5|.|TRBV2|TRBD1
TGTGCCAGCAGTGAGGCCGGGACAGGGTTTTATCAGCCCCAGCATTTT
CASSEAGTGFYQPQHF
>TRBJ1-4|.|TRBV9|TRBD1
TGTGCCAGCAGCGGAAGACAGGGCTCAACTAATGAAAAACTGTTTTTT
CASSGRQGSTNEKLFF
>TRBJ2-5|few|TRBV12-3/TRBV12-4|TRBD1
TGTGCCAGCAGCCCACAGGACAGGGGTCAAGAGACCCAGTACTTC
CASSPQDRGQETQYF
>TRBJ1-2|.|TRBV7-9|.
TGTGCCAGCAGCCCCGGACAGAGGGATGGCTACACCTTC
CASSPGQRDGYTF
>TRBJ1-1|many|TRBV20-1|.
TGCAGTGCTAGAGATTCGCGGCAGAGAATTGAAGCTTTCTTT
CSARDSRQRIEAFF
>TRBJ2-2|few|TRBV6-2/TRBV6-3|.
TGTGCCAGCAGTTACTCGATTTGGGTCTCCGGGGAGCTGTTTTTT
CASSYSIWVSGELFF
>TRBJ1-5|few|TRBV19|TRBD1
TGTGCCAGTAGGACAGGGGGTAGCAATCAGCCCCAGCATTTT
CASRTGGSNQPQHF
>TRBJ2-7|many|TRBV6-5|.
TGTGCCAGCAGAGCCGGGACTTCTTACGAGCAGTACTTC
CASRAGTSYEQYF
>TRBJ2-7|.|TRBV5-4|.
TGTGCCAGCAGCGGTGGGCAGGGATCTGGCGAGCAGTACTTC
CASSGGQGSGEQYF
>TRBJ2-2|few|TRBV10-3|TRBD2
TGTGCCATCAGGACTAGCGGGGGAAGTGGAACCGGGGAGCTGTTTTTT
CAIRTSGGSGTGELFF
>TRBJ2-5|few|TRBV12-3/TRBV12-4|.
TGTGCCAGCACTTCTTGGGGCCCGGAGACCCAGTACTTC
CASTSWGPETQYF
>TRBJ2-7|.|TRBV7-9|.
TGTGCCAGCAGCTTGTGGGACCGCTACGAGCAGTACTTC
CASSLWDRYEQYF
>TRBJ2-2|few|TRBV5-1|.
TGCGCCAGCGGGGGGACTTTTAACACCGGGGAGCTGTTTTTT
CASGGTFNTGELFF
>TRBJ2-6|.|TRBV9|.
TGTGCCAGCAGCGTAAAACAGGGCAGAGCTGGGGCCAACGTCCTGACTTTC
CASSVKQGRAGANVLTF
>TRBJ1-2|.|TRBV6-2/TRBV6-3|.
TGTGCCAGCAGTTACTCGTATGGAGACAGCGGAAACTATGGCTACACCTTC
CASSYSYGDSGNYGYTF
>TRBJ2-2|.|TRBV4-2|.
TGTGCCAGCAGTCCGGGATACAGGGGGGAGCTGTTTTTT
CASSPGYRGELFF
>TRBJ2-3|many|TRBV4-3|.
TGCGCCAGCAGCCAAGGGCTTAGGAGGAGCGGGCCGTCGGATACGCAGTATTTT
CASSQGLRRSGPSDTQYF
>TRBJ2-5|.|TRBV25-1|TRBD2
TGTGCCAGCAGTGTGGGACTAGCCGGGGGGCAGTACCAAGAGACCCAGTACTTC
CASSVGLAGGQYQETQYF
>TRBJ2-7|.|TRBV13|.
TGTGCCAGCAGCTTCCAAGGCTCCTACGAGCAGTACTTC
CASSFQGSYEQYF
>TRBJ1-5|few|TRBV7-9|.
TGTGCCAGCAGGGATAGGGGGGATCAGCCCCAGCATTTT
CASRDRGDQPQHF
>TRBJ2-3|.|TRBV7-2|.
TGTGCCAGCAGCTTCAGTCAAGCACCAGATACGCAGTATTTT
CASSFSQAPDTQYF
>TRBJ2-1|.|TRBV7-2|.
TGTGCCAGCAGCTTCAGACGGGATGAGCAGTTCTTC
CASSFRRDEQFF
>TRBJ2-5|few|TRBV7-2|.
TGTGCCAGCAGCCGAGCTAGATGGGAGACCCAGTACTTC
CASSRARWETQYF
>TRBJ2-7|few|TRBV2|.
TGTGCCAGCAGTGAAAGAGGGAAACCCTACGAGCAGTACTTC
CASSERGKPYEQYF
>TRBJ2-3|.|TRBV27|.
TGTGCCAGCAGAGACAGGGAGGGCACAGATACGCAGTATTTT
CASRDREGTDTQYF
>TRBJ2-5|few|TRBV7-6|.
TGTGCCAGCAGCTTACCCGACTGGCAAGAGACCCAGTACTTC
CASSLPDWQETQYF
>TRBJ1-2|.|TRBV6-2/TRBV6-3|.
TGTGCCAGCAGCCCGGAACAGGGAACCTATGGCTACACCTTC
CASSPEQGTYGYTF
>TRBJ1-3|few|TRBV29-1|.
TGCAGCGCCGAAGGTAGCGGCGGAAACACCATATATTTT
CSAEGSGGNTIYF
>TRBJ2-3|.|TRBV19|.
TGTGCCAGTACCGGACGTGGGGGACCGGGGGCAGATACGCAGTATTTT
CASTGRGGPGADTQYF
>TRBJ1-2|.|TRBV6-5|.
TGTGCCAGCAGTTTTCGATCCCGGGCCCTGTCCCCGATTAACTATGGCTACACCTTC
CASSFRSRALSPINYGYTF
>TRBJ2-5|few|TRBV29-1|TRBD1
TGCAGCGGTGGGGACAGCCAAGAGACCCAGTACTTC
CSGGDSQETQYF
>TRBJ1-6|.|TRBV23-1|.
TGCGCCAGCAGCCGGGGTTTGTCACCCCTCCACTTT
CASSRGLSPLHF
>TRBJ1-3|.|TRBV7-8|TRBD1
TGTGCCAGCAGCCCAGTACAGGGGGCTTCTGGAAACACCATATATTTT
CASSPVQGASGNTIYF
>TRBJ2-7|few|TRBV2|TRBD1
TGTGCCGCCCGGGACAGAAGCTCCTACGAGCAGTACTTC
CAARDRSSYEQYF
>TRBJ1-1|.|TRBV7-9|.
TGTGCCAGCAGGCAGGTGGGTACTGAAGCTTTCTTT
CASRQVGTEAFF
>TRBJ1-1|.|TRBV12-3/TRBV12-4|.
TGTGCCAGCAGTCTCACAGGACCCGCTGAAGCTTTCTTT
CASSLTGPAEAFF
>TRBJ2-7|.|TRBV20-1|TRBD2
TGCAGTGCTCTGTCGGCTAGCGGGGGTTACGAGCAGTACTTC
CSALSASGGYEQYF